The 7 T cell receptor beta chains listed next were all sequenced from one sample in a study of cytomegalovirus exposure and HLA in healthy donors. The PCR had 60 Vbeta and 13 Jbeta primers. Produced via immunoSEQ multiplex PCR; TCRdb's table is partial and in-frame only. The sample carries approximately 250,000 clones, 70% to 90% recorded once. The material sequenced was PBMCs. These receptors all come from a girl aged 2-10 years in good health and CMV-seronegative.

This clone came up a few times. The rearrangement uses TRBV7-6 and TRBJ2-7; 8 bases align to TRBD2. The CDR3 runs 15 residues. Germline CDR1 SGHVS, CDR2 FNYEAQ. V gave up 7 bases and J gave up 0 bases; unmatched junction bases: 8. CDR3 in DNA: TGTGCCAGCACCCTAAGCGGGGGAAGCTCCTACGAGCAGTACTTC. This encodes CASTLSGGSSYEQYF.

The chain carries TRBV6-5 and TRBJ2-7; 8 bases are shared with TRBD2. The CDR3 has 14 amino acids. Germline trimming cut 6 bases from V and 3 bases from J; bases unmatched to any gene: 7. Germline lookup yields CDR1 MNHEY and CDR2 SVGAGI. The CDR3 here is CASRGAGADYEQYF. The CDR3 region has the DNA TGTGCCAGCAGGGGAGCGGGGGCCGACTACGAGCAGTACTTC.

This clone was counted only a few times. CDR3 amino acids: CASSLIRTGGNFGTEAFF. The CDR3 DNA reads TGTGCCAGCAGCCTGATACGGACAGGGGGCAACTTTGGCACTGAAGCTTTCTTT. The V and J genes are TRBV5-5 and TRBJ1-1, with 11 bases that match TRBD1. The CDR3 length is 18 residues. Germline assignment: CDR1 SGHKS and CDR2 YYEKEE (reference sequence). Trimming removed 4 bases from V and 4 bases from J; junction bases left unmatched: 15.

CDR3 bases: TGTGCCAGCAGAACTGACAGGGTGGGGACCTACGAGCAGTACTTC. It encodes CASRTDRVGTYEQYF. This chain joins TRBV6-5 and TRBJ2-7, with 7 bases lining up with TRBD1. V lost 6 bases to trimming and J lost 2 bases; unmatched junction nucleotides: 10. From germline, CDR1 is MNHEY and CDR2 SVGAGI. This CDR3 has 15 amino acids.

The chain couples TRBV30 to TRBJ1-4, with TRBD1 identical over 8 bases. With V trimmed by 0 bases and J by 4 bases, 1 base remained unmatched. CDR1 and CDR2 (germline): GTSNPN, SVGIG (reference sequence). The CDR3 is 14 amino acids. Here the CDR3 reads CAWSVDRGNEKLFF. The CDR3 nucleotides read TGTGCCTGGAGTGTCGACAGGGGTAATGAAAAACTGTTTTTT.

V is TRBV27 and J is TRBJ1-6; the D gene is possibly TRBD1 (5 bases). Trimming stripped 5 bases from V and 18 bases from J, with 17 bases between. Germline CDR1 and CDR2: MNHEY and SMNVEV (reference sequence). The CDR3 sequence is 12 residues long. In DNA, the CDR3 is TGTGCCAGCAGTACAATTTGGGGGGTACCCCACTTT. As protein: CASSTIWGVPHF.

The rearrangement joins TRBV4-1 to TRBJ2-7; the match to TRBD1 covers 8 bases. CDR1 is MGHRA and CDR2 is YSYEKL in the germline V gene. CDR3 length equals 17 residues. V lost 2 bases, J lost 0 bases, and 9 bases stayed unmatched. CDR3 DNA: TGCGCCAGCAGCCAACAGGATACAGGGGGGAGCTCCTACGAGCAGTACTTC. Translated: CASSQQDTGGSSYEQYF.